Sequencing of this T cell receptor (beta chain) was carried out in a study of cytomegalovirus exposure and HLA in healthy donors. Study-wide findings and caveats: The study labeled 164 TCR beta chains cytomegalovirus-associated. There were some public TCRs occurring in many donors, but most TCR sequences were rare.

Trimming stripped 5 bases from V and 7 bases from J, with 21 bases between. Germline CDR1 reads SGHAT; CDR2 reads FQNNGV. This CDR3 is built from 16 residues. Worth noting for this clone: What it binds is not known.

The PCR employed 60 Vbeta primers together with 13 Jbeta primers. Some clones are missing from TCRdb's copy, which holds only in-frame ones; the method was immunoSEQ multiplex PCR. The sample carries under 130,000 clones, roughly 71% recorded once. The genes are TRBV11-2 and TRBJ1-5; D call uncertain. This clonotype was sampled from a man between 35 and 55 years old in good health and CMV-seropositive. Sequencing used PBMCs. Here the CDR3 DNA reads TGTGCCAGCAGCCCCGGCTGGGCCGCTCCCGGCCAGCCCCAGCATTTT. This encodes CASSPGWAAPGQPQHF. The complete variable domain, with remaining parts taken from reference TRBV11-2 and TRBJ1-5, reads EAGVAQSPRYKIIEKRQSVAFWCNPISGHATLYWYQQILGQGPKLLIQFQNNGVVDDSQLPKDRFSAERLKGVDSTLKIQPAKLEDSAVYLCASSPGWAAPGQPQHFGDGTRLSIL.